The T cell receptor (beta chain) described here comes from a study of blood T cell repertoires in COVID-19. Across the study: Acute-phase and convalescent COVID-19 samples originated in the United States, Italy and Spain. Sources were T cells, B-cell-depleted T cells, or PBMCs; the material itself was cDNA or gDNA.

The participants were between roughly 18 and 100 years old and came from 24 US areas. The study counted Cohort 3 donors as recovered given two negative PCRs, clearance, or symptom resolution. The CDR3 spans 13 residues. The germline V gene has CDR1 DFQATT and CDR2 SNEGSKA (reference sequence). The germline V and J ends were trimmed by 3 bases and 5 bases, with 13 bases remaining between them. Libraries were prepared by immunoSEQ multiplex PCR; TCRdb keeps only in-frame clonotypes and omits some of them. The repertoire has about 370,000 clones, approximately 90% of them found once; the top ten carry roughly 1%.

The clonotype originates from a man between 18 and 35 years old who had recovered from COVID-19. The source material was PBMCs or T cells enriched from blood (not recorded which). The chain combines TRBV20-1 with TRBJ1-1; D is undetermined. The CDR3 is CSASRRVRTEAFF. CDR3 nucleotides: TGCAGTGCTAGTCGACGGGTTCGGACTGAAGCTTTCTTT.